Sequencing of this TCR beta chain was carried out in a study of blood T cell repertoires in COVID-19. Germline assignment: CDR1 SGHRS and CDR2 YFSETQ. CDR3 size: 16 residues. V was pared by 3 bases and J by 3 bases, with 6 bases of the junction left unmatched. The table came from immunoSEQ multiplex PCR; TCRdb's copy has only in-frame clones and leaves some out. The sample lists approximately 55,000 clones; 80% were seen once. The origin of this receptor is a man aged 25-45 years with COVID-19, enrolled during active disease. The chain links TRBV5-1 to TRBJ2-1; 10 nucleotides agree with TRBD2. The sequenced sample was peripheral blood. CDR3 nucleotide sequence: TGCGCCAGCAGCTGGGGGCCTAGCGGGGGCTACAATGAGCAGTTCTTC. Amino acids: CASSWGPSGGYNEQFF.